The 24 T cell receptor beta chains below come from one sample, sequenced in a study of shared clonotypes between healthy human individuals. Sequencing used immunoSEQ multiplex PCR; TCRdb keeps in-frame clones, though not all of them. The table lists over a million clones, roughly 95% of them singletons. The sequenced material came from naive CD4+ T cells sorted from blood. Subset given: CD45RA+ positively selected. The receptors were gathered from a man aged 25-40 years in good health.

The chain employs TRBV28 and TRBJ2-3; 8 positions match TRBD2. The V gene end was trimmed by 2 bases and the J gene end by 4 bases; junction bases not matched to a gene: 2. Germline loops: CDR1 MDHEN, CDR2 SYDVKM. The CDR3 sequence is 14 residues long. CDR3 sequence: CASSLTGRADTQYF. The CDR3 DNA reads as TGTGCCAGCAGTTTAACCGGGAGGGCAGATACGCAGTATTTT. Filled out from reference TRBV28 and TRBJ2-3, the complete variable domain reads DVKVTQSSRYLVKRTGEKVFLECVQDMDHENMFWYRQDPGLGLRLIYFSYDVKMKEKGDIPEGYSVSREKKERFSLILESASTNQTSMYLCASSLTGRADTQYFGPGTRLTVL.

The chain carries TRBV30 and TRBJ2-3; TRBD2 agrees at 14 bases. The junction had 11 bases not matched to a gene; V was cut back by 4 bases and J by 2 bases. This CDR3 contains 18 residues. Germline assignment: CDR1 GTSNPN and CDR2 SVGIG (reference sequence). CDR3 bases: TGTGCCTGGACACTCTGGAGGACTAGCGGGGGGAACACAGATACGCAGTATTTT. This translates into CAWTLWRTSGGNTDTQYF.

V and J are TRBV27 and TRBJ2-7; D is unclear. The CDR3 sequence is 14 residues long. With 8 bases removed from V and 0 bases from J, the gap between germline ends came to 14 bases. CDR1 and CDR2 (germline): MNHEY, SMNVEV (reference sequence). This chain's CDR3 is CASQVYPGSYEQYF. The CDR3 coding sequence is TGTGCCAGCCAAGTGTACCCAGGCTCCTACGAGCAGTACTTC.

The chain is built from TRBV29-1 and TRBJ2-1; TRBD2 agrees at 10 bases. Unmatched junction bases numbered 7, after V lost 4 bases and J lost 4 bases. The CDR3 covers 15 residues. Looked up from germline, CDR1 is SQVTM and CDR2 is ANQGSEA. CDR3 amino acids: CSVALAGVKYNEQFF. The CDR3 coding sequence is TGCAGCGTTGCCCTAGCGGGAGTAAAATACAATGAGCAGTTCTTC.

The chain couples TRBV7-6 to TRBJ1-5; no firm D call. The CDR3 has 17 amino acids. Germline CDR1 is SGHVS and CDR2 is FNYEAQ. V was cut by 1 base and J by 0 bases, with 13 bases left in between. The CDR3 DNA sequence: TGTGCCAGCAGCTTAGGTGGGTCGGGGAATAGCAATCAGCCCCAGCATTTT. Its translation: CASSLGGSGNSNQPQHF.

V is TRBV30 and J is TRBJ2-7; 8 bases match TRBD2. CDR1 is GTSNPN and CDR2 is SVGIG in the germline V gene (reference sequence). The CDR3 runs to 14 residues. Unmatched junction bases numbered 10, after V lost 2 bases and J lost 7 bases. CDR3 nucleotides: TGTGCCTGGAGTAGGGCGGGAGGTTCCAGGGAGCAGTACTTC. Translating gives CAWSRAGGSREQYF.

The V and J genes are TRBV29-1 and TRBJ1-4; D is possibly TRBD1 (5 bases). CDR3 length: 12 residues. The V gene lost 7 bases and the J gene lost 6 bases, with 12 bases spanning the gap. The germline V gene encodes CDR1 SQVTM and CDR2 ANQGSEA. As DNA, the CDR3 is TGCAGCGCCGAGGGACTTGATGAAAAACTGTTTTTT. It codes for CSAEGLDEKLFF.

The chain employs TRBV18 and TRBJ2-7; D call uncertain. Germline V gene sequence: CDR1 KGHSH, CDR2 LQKENI. The CDR3 runs to 12 residues. Trimming left V 5 bases short and J 6 bases short, with 11 bases between. CDR3 amino acids: CASSTDVGEQYF. The CDR3 DNA is TGTGCCAGCTCAACAGACGTGGGCGAGCAGTACTTC.

The CDR3 region has the DNA TGTGCCAGCAGCCCGACGAGGGACCCCACAGATACGCAGTATTTT. Protein sequence: CASSPTRDPTDTQYF. V and J are TRBV13 and TRBJ2-3; possibly TRBD1 or TRBD2 for D (5 bases each). Trimming cost V 5 bases and J 2 bases, with 14 bases left between them. CDR3 length equals 15 residues. Germline values: CDR1 PRHDT, CDR2 FYEKMQ (reference sequence).

V gene TRBV18 combines with J gene TRBJ2-5, with D perhaps matching TRBD1 or TRBD2 (5 bases each). Germline-derived CDR1 and CDR2 are KGHSH and LQKENI. V lost 0 bases and J 4 bases, leaving 9 bases between the germline ends. This CDR3 has 14 amino acids. In DNA form, the CDR3 reads TGTGCCAGCTCACCACCGAGGGGTCTAGAGACCCAGTACTTC. Its protein product is CASSPPRGLETQYF. The variable domain in full, completed from reference TRBV18 and TRBJ2-5, reads NAGVMQNPRHLVRRRGQEARLRCSPMKGHSHVYWYRQLPEEGLKFMVYLQKENIIDESGMPKERFSAEFPKEGPSILRIQQVVRGDSAAYFCASSPPRGLETQYFGPGTRLLVL.

The V call is TRBV5-4, the J call TRBJ2-3, with D hard to call. This CDR3 region has 16 residues. V gave up 0 bases and J gave up 3 bases, with 14 bases separating them. Per germline, CDR1 SGHNT and CDR2 YYREEE (reference sequence). The CDR3 bases are TGTGCCAGCAGCTTGGTCCTGGGCACTGGGACAGATACGCAGTATTTT. The encoded protein is CASSLVLGTGTDTQYF.

CDR3 sequence: CASSYNSPQGTGTGYEQYF. The CDR3 DNA follows: TGTGCCAGCAGCTATAATAGCCCGCAAGGGACCGGGACAGGCTACGAGCAGTACTTC. This chain joins TRBV7-6 and TRBJ2-7; TRBD1 agrees at 8 bases. Germline loops: CDR1 SGHVS, CDR2 FNYEAQ. V trimming: 4 bases; J trimming: 3 bases; junction bases outside the gene matches: 20. The CDR3 covers 19 residues.

V usage is TRBV11-2 and J usage is TRBJ2-7; 14 nucleotides match TRBD2. This CDR3 contains 16 residues. The V gene's germline CDR1 is SGHAT and CDR2 FQNNGV. J gave up 3 bases and V 5 bases, and 6 bases lay outside the gene matches. The DNA of the CDR3 is TGTGCCAGCAGCCGCGGGACTAGCGGGAGTGTCTACGAGCAGTACTTC. Encoded protein: CASSRGTSGSVYEQYF.

The chain links TRBV5-4 to TRBJ2-3; no clear D gene. In germline, CDR1 is SGHNT, CDR2 YYREEE (reference sequence). V lost 0 bases and J lost 0, with 8 bases in between. This CDR3 comprises 15 residues. This CDR3 is CASSLEGHSTDTQYF. In DNA form, the CDR3 reads TGTGCCAGCAGCTTGGAAGGTCACAGCACAGATACGCAGTATTTT.

This chain uses TRBV10-1 with TRBJ2-1; 10 nucleotides line up with TRBD2. This CDR3 is 15 amino acids long. CDR1 WNHNN and CDR2 SYGVQD come from the germline V gene (reference sequence). V lost 5 bases and J lost 4; bases outside the gene matches: 5. The CDR3 loop reads CASSPTSGTYNEQFF. CDR3 sequence (DNA): TGCGCCAGCAGTCCTACTAGCGGGACTTACAATGAGCAGTTCTTC.

The chain couples TRBV15 to TRBJ2-6; 7 bases are shared with TRBD2. V dropped 1 base and J dropped 4; count of bases not matched to a gene: 10. Germline loops: CDR1 LNHNV, CDR2 YYDKDF (reference sequence). The CDR3 length is 18 residues. The CDR3 protein is CATSRGPYGGSGANVLTF. The CDR3 DNA is TGTGCCACCAGCAGAGGGCCCTACGGGGGGTCCGGGGCCAACGTCCTGACTTTC.

This chain links TRBV2 with TRBJ2-1; D is unresolved. The germline V gene has CDR1 SNHLY and CDR2 FYNNEI. Deletions cut 0 bases from V and 5 bases from J, with 2 bases between. This CDR3 has 12 residues. The CDR3 protein is CASSEANNEQFF. DNA for the CDR3: TGTGCCAGCAGTGAAGCCAACAATGAGCAGTTCTTC.

The genes are TRBV11-3 and TRBJ2-1; 9 bases line up with TRBD1. Germline CDR1 and CDR2: SGHNT and YENEEA. The CDR3 loop spans 13 amino acids. Trimming at V came to 6 bases and at J to 7 bases, leaving 4 bases not matched to a gene. CDR3 bases: TGTGCCAGCAGGGGACAGGGCGGGAATGAGCAGTTCTTC. Protein: CASRGQGGNEQFF.

Points on this clone: The identical CDR3 is also encoded by other nucleotide sequences in the sample. The chain uses TRBV28 and TRBJ1-5; a possible D gene is TRBD1 (6 bases). Trimming removed 6 bases from V and 1 base from J, with 10 bases in between. The germline V gene has CDR1 MDHEN and CDR2 SYDVKM. CDR3 size: 14 residues. CDR3 sequence: CASSLTGSNQPQHF. The CDR3 nucleotides are TGTGCCAGCAGCCTGACAGGCAGCAATCAGCCCCAGCATTTT. Based on the CDR3 plus reference TRBV28 and TRBJ1-5, the full variable domain is DVKVTQSSRYLVKRTGEKVFLECVQDMDHENMFWYRQDPGLGLRLIYFSYDVKMKEKGDIPEGYSVSREKKERFSLILESASTNQTSMYLCASSLTGSNQPQHFGDGTRLSIL.

The V and J genes are TRBV14 and TRBJ2-7; D not resolved. Trimming removed 4 bases from V and 9 bases from J, with 13 bases in between. The CDR3 totals 12 residues. The V gene's germline CDR1 is SGHDN and CDR2 FVKESK. CDR3 DNA: TGTGCCAGCAGCCGCTACTTCGGACCGCAGTACTTC. Protein product: CASSRYFGPQYF.

The CDR3 sequence is CASSPTWTGEEQYF. The CDR3 nucleotides read TGTGCCAGCTCCCCTACCTGGACAGGGGAGGAGCAGTACTTC. The gene calls are TRBV18 and TRBJ2-7, with TRBD1 matching 9 bases. Germline CDR1 and CDR2: KGHSH and LQKENI. Trimming at V came to 6 bases and at J to 7 bases, leaving 10 bases not matched to a gene. The CDR3 has 14 amino acids. The full variable domain, in which reference TRBV18 and TRBJ2-7 provide the parts outside the CDR3, is NAGVMQNPRHLVRRRGQEARLRCSPMKGHSHVYWYRQLPEEGLKFMVYLQKENIIDESGMPKERFSAEFPKEGPSILRIQQVVRGDSAAYFCASSPTWTGEEQYFGPGTRLTVT.

This clone was counted once. CDR3 nucleotides: TGTGCCAGTAGTCCCCGTGAGCGGGCCTCCTACGAGCAGTACTTC. The encoded protein is CASSPRERASYEQYF. V usage is TRBV19 and J usage is TRBJ2-7; the D gene is possibly TRBD2 (6 bases). CDR3 length: 15 amino acids. V was pared by 5 bases and J by 0 bases, with 14 bases between. The germline V gene has CDR1 LNHDA and CDR2 SQIVND (reference sequence).

Note on this clone: This sample also contains other DNA sequences that code for the same CDR3. The chain uses TRBV6-1 and TRBJ1-2, with D possibly being TRBD1 (6 bases). Germline CDR1 and CDR2: MNHNS and SASEGT. The ends were cut back, 6 bases at V and 4 bases at J, with 12 bases in the middle. The CDR3 runs 13 residues. In nucleotides, the CDR3 is TGTGCCAGCAGCGCGGACAGAGGCTATGGCTACACCTTC. This gives the protein CASSADRGYGYTF.

CDR3 protein: CASSPFSGGGVTYEQYF. The CDR3 DNA follows: TGTGCCAGCTCACCTTTCAGCGGGGGGGGCGTTACCTACGAGCAGTACTTC. This chain uses TRBV18 with TRBJ2-7, with 10 bases identical to TRBD2. Germline values: CDR1 KGHSH, CDR2 LQKENI. V shed 3 bases, J shed 2 bases, and the junction held 10 bases outside the gene matches. The CDR3 spans 17 residues.